This entry lists 11 T cell receptor beta chains sequenced from one sample in a study of T cell repertoires in cytomegalovirus infection. Via MiXCR, TCRdb re-called the reads, giving one row per CDR3 protein. The sample lists hundreds of thousands of distinct CDR3 sequences, about 30% occurring once. Which antigens these TCRs recognize remains unknown. Here the sequenced sample was cultured CD8+ T cells from PBMCs, taken from culture after CMV antigen stimulation. Receptors were obtained from a human donor in good health (CMV status not recorded). Some clones in this sample may be carry-over from other donors' samples.

The CDR3: CASSPVAGETYEQYV. In nucleotides, the CDR3 is TGTGCCAGCAGTCCCGTAGCGGGGGAAACCTACGAGCAGTACGTC. This chain connects TRBV6-2 or TRBV6-3 to TRBJ2-7, with TRBD2 matching over 9 bases. This CDR3 is 15 amino acids long. Germline V gives CDR1 MNHEY, CDR2 SVGEGT. The trim removed 5 bases at V and 2 bases at J, leaving 7 bases unmatched.

The chain joins TRBV27 to TRBJ2-1; TRBD1 aligns across 8 bases. The CDR3 runs 16 residues. Germline values: CDR1 MNHEY, CDR2 SMNVEV (reference sequence). Unmatched junction bases numbered 11, after V lost 6 bases and J lost 4 bases. The CDR3 DNA sequence: TGTGCCAGCAGCCTTAACCGGGACAGGACATACAATGAGCAGTTCTTC. Translation: CASSLNRDRTYNEQFF.

V usage is TRBV2 and J usage is TRBJ1-3, with D unclear. Looked up from germline, CDR1 is SNHLY and CDR2 is FYNNEI. The CDR3 loop spans 14 amino acids. V was trimmed by 3 bases and J by 0 bases, leaving 6 bases between them. The CDR3 spells CASSEWVSGNTIYF. The CDR3 DNA sequence: TGTGCCAGCAGTGAGTGGGTCTCTGGAAACACCATATATTTT. The whole variable domain, remainder taken from reference TRBV2 and TRBJ1-3, is EPEVTQTPSHQVTQMGQEVILRCVPISNHLYFYWYRQILGQKVEFLVSFYNNEISEKSEIFDDQFSVERPDGSNFTLKIRSTKLEDSAMYFCASSEWVSGNTIYFGEGSWLTVV.

This clonotype was seen more than once but under ten times. V usage is TRBV27 and J usage is TRBJ2-2, with D tentatively TRBD1 (6 bases). Germline loops: CDR1 MNHEY, CDR2 SMNVEV (reference sequence). The CDR3 runs 14 residues. Between the trimmed V and J ends, which lost 5 bases and 3 bases, there was a span of 10 bases. As DNA, the CDR3 is TGTGCCAGCAGTGGACAGATAGACACCGGGGAGCTGTTTTTT. Translating gives CASSGQIDTGELFF.

This clonotype was recorded a few times. The V call is TRBV6-2 or TRBV6-3, the J call TRBJ2-7; 8 bases agree with TRBD1. The CDR3 sequence is 16 residues long. Trimming took 3 bases from V and 4 from J; bases not matched to a gene: 11. Germline V gene data show CDR1 as MNHEY and CDR2 as SVGEGT. Here the CDR3 DNA reads TGTGCCAGCAGTTATGGGGGACAGGCTATTGGTTACGAGCAGTACGTC. This codes for CASSYGGQAIGYEQYV.

The chain couples TRBV7-8 to TRBJ1-3, with TRBD1 as a possible D gene (6 bases). Trimming stripped 5 bases from V and 0 bases from J, with 20 bases between. Looked up from germline, CDR1 is SGHVS and CDR2 is FQNEAQ. CDR3 length: 18 residues. The CDR3 is CASSPYWWTASSGNTIYF. The CDR3 DNA follows: TGTGCCAGCAGCCCGTACTGGTGGACAGCGAGCTCTGGAAACACCATATATTTT.

J is TRBJ1-2 and V is TRBV14; 8 bases line up with TRBD1. V shed 6 bases, J shed 3 bases, and the junction held 3 bases outside the gene matches. Germline V lookup: CDR1 SGHDN, CDR2 FVKESK. This CDR3 contains 13 residues. The CDR3 nucleotides are TGTGCCAGCAGACCGACAGGGGACTATGGCTACACCTTC. This codes for CASRPTGDYGYTF.

This clonotype was observed a few times. The rearrangement joins TRBV10-3 to TRBJ2-5; TRBD1 aligns across 9 bases. The V gene's germline CDR1 is ENHRY and CDR2 SYGVKD. V gave up 3 bases and J gave up 2 bases; unmatched junction bases: 1. The CDR3 totals 14 residues. CDR3 sequence: CAISEGQGQETQYF. CDR3 in DNA: TGTGCCATCAGTGAAGGACAGGGGCAAGAGACCCAGTACTTC.

This clonotype was observed at least ten times. The chain combines TRBV7-8 with TRBJ1-1, with D tentatively TRBD1 (5 bases). Trimming shortened V by 1 base and J by 4 bases, and 19 bases separated the two germline ends. The length of the CDR3 is 17 residues. In germline, CDR1 is SGHVS, CDR2 FQNEAQ. The CDR3 here is CASSLDLLTAGSTEAFF. CDR3 nucleotides: TGTGCCAGCAGCTTAGACCTATTGACAGCTGGTAGCACTGAAGCTTTCTTT.

This chain links TRBV20-1 with TRBJ1-1; D is unresolved. The V end lost 2 bases, the J end lost 0 bases, and 16 bases lay between the germline ends. CDR1 is DFQATT and CDR2 is SNEGSKA in the germline V gene (reference sequence). This CDR3 is built from 16 residues. This chain's CDR3 is CSARPKSSGMNTEAFF. The CDR3 bases are TGCAGTGCTAGACCGAAGTCTTCGGGCATGAACACTGAAGCTTTCTTT.

This clonotype has a handful of counts. This sequence joins TRBV27 and TRBJ1-6, with TRBD1 identical over 8 bases. CDR3 length equals 18 residues. In germline, CDR1 is MNHEY, CDR2 SMNVEV (reference sequence). V lost 3 bases to trimming and J lost 0 bases; unmatched junction nucleotides: 7. This chain's CDR3 is CASSFDRGPISYNSPLHF. In nucleotides, the CDR3 is TGTGCCAGCAGTTTTGACAGGGGCCCAATCTCCTATAATTCACCCCTCCACTTT.